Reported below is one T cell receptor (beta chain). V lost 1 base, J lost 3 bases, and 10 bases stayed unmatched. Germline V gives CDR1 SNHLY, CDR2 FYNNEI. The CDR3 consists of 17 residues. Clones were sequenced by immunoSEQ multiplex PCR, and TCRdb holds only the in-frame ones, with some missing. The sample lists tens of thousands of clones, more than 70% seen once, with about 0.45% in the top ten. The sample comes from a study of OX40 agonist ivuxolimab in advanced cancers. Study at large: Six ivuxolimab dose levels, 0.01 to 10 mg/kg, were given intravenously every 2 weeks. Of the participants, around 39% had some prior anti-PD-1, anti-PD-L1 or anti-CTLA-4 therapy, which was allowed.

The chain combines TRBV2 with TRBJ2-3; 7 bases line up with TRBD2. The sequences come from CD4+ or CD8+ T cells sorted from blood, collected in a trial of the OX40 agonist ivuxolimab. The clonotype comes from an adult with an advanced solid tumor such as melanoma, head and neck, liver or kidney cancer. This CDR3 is CASSEGGGVLGTDTQYF. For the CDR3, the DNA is TGTGCCAGCAGTGAAGGTGGGGGGGTCCTGGGGACAGATACGCAGTATTTT.